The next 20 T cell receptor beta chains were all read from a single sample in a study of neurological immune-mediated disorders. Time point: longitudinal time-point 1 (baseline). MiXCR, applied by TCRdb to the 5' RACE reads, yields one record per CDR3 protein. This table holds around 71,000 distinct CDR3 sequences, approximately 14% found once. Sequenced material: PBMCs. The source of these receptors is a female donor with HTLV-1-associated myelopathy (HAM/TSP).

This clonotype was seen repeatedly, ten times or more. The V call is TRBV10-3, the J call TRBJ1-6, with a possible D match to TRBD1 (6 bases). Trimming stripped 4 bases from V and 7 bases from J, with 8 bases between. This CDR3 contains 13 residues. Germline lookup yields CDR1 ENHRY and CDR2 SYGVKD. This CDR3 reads CAISGTANSPLHF. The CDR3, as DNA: TGTGCCATCAGTGGGACAGCCAATTCACCCCTCCACTTT.

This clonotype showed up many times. In DNA, the CDR3 is TGTGCCAGCTCACTGATGACAAATGAGCAGTTCTTC. Translating gives CASSLMTNEQFF. The rearrangement uses TRBV18 and TRBJ2-1; D unresolved. The CDR3 totals 12 residues. The germline V gene encodes CDR1 KGHSH and CDR2 LQKENI. The V end was cut by 4 bases, the J end by 7 bases, with 8 bases between.

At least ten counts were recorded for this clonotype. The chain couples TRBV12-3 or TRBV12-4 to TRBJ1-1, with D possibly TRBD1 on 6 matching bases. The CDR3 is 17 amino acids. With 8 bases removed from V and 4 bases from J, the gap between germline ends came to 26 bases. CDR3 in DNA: TGTGCCAGCGCCCATAGGACGGGGGGCCTTAGGAGCACTGAAGCTTTCTTT. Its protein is CASAHRTGGLRSTEAFF.

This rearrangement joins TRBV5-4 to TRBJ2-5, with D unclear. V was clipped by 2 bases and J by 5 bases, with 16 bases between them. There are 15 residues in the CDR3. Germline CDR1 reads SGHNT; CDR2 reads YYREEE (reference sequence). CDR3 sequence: CASSFSLSGVETQYF. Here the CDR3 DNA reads TGTGCCAGCAGCTTTTCACTTAGTGGAGTGGAGACCCAGTACTTC.

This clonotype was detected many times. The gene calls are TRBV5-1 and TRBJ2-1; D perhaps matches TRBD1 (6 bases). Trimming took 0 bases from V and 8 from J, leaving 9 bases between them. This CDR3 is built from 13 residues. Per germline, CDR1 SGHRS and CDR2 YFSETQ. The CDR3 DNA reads TGCGCCAGCAGCTTGGCAGGGGAGTATGAGCAGTTCTTC. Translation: CASSLAGEYEQFF.

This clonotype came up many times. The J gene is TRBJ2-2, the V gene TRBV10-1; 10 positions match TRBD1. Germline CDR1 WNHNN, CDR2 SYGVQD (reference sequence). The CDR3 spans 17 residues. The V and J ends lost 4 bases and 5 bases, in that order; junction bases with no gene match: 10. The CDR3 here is CASSGGPGQGPTGELFF. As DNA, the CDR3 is TGCGCCAGCAGTGGTGGTCCGGGACAGGGGCCAACCGGGGAGCTGTTTTTT.

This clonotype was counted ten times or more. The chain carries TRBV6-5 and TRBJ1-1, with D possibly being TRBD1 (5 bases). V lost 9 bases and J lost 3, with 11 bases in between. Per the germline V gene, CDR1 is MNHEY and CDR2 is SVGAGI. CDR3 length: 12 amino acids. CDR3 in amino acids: CASTDSYTEAFF. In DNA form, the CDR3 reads TGTGCCAGTACCGACAGCTACACTGAAGCTTTCTTT.

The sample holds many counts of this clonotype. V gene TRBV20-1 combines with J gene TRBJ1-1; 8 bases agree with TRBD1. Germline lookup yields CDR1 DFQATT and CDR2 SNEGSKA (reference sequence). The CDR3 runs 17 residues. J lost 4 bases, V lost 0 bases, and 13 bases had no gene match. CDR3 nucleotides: TGCAGTGCTAGAGATCTCGATGGACAGGGTGTAGGCACTGAAGCTTTCTTT. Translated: CSARDLDGQGVGTEAFF.

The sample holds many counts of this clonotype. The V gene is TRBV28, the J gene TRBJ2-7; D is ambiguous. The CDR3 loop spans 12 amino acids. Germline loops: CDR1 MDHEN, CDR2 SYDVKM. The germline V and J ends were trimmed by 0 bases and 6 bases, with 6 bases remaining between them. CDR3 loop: CASSLWGSEQYF. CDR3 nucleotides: TGTGCCAGCAGTTTATGGGGAAGCGAGCAGTACTTC.

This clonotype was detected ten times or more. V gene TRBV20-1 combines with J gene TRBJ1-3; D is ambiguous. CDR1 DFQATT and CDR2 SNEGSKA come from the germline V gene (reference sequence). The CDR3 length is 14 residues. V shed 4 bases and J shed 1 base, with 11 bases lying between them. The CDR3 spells CSATRPASGNTIYF. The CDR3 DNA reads TGCAGTGCTACAAGGCCCGCTTCTGGAAACACCATATATTTT.

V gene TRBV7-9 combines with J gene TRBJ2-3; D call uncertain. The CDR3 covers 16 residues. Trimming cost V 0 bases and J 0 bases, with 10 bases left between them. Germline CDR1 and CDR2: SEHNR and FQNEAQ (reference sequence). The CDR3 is CASSLAQESSTDTQYF. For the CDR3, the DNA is TGTGCCAGCAGCTTAGCGCAGGAGTCTAGCACAGATACGCAGTATTTT. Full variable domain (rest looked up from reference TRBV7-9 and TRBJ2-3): DTGVSQNPRHKITKRGQNVTFRCDPISEHNRLYWYRQTLGQGPEFLTYFQNEAQLEKSRLLSDRFSAERPKGSFSTLEIQRTEQGDSAMYLCASSLAQESSTDTQYFGPGTRLTVL.

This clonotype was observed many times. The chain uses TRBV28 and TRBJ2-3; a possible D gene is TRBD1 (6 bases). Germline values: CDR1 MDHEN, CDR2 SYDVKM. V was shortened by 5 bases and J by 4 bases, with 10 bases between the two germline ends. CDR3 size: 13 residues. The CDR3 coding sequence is TGTGCCAGCAGTCCGCCAGGGGCAGATACGCAGTATTTT. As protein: CASSPPGADTQYF. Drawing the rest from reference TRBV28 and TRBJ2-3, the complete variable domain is DVKVTQSSRYLVKRTGEKVFLECVQDMDHENMFWYRQDPGLGLRLIYFSYDVKMKEKGDIPEGYSVSREKKERFSLILESASTNQTSMYLCASSPPGADTQYFGPGTRLTVL.

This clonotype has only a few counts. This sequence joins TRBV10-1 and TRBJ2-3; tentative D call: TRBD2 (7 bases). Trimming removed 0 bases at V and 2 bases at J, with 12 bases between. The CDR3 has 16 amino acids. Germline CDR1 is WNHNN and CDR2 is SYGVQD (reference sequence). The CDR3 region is CASSESFGGPTDTQYF. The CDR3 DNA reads TGCGCCAGCAGTGAGTCGTTCGGGGGGCCCACAGATACGCAGTATTTT.

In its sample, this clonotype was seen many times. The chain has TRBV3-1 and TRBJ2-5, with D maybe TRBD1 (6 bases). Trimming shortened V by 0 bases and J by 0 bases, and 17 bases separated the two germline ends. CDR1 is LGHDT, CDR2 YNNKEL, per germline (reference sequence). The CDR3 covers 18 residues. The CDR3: CASSQERDTVWYQETQYF. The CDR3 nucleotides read TGTGCCAGCAGCCAAGAACGGGACACCGTTTGGTACCAAGAGACCCAGTACTTC.

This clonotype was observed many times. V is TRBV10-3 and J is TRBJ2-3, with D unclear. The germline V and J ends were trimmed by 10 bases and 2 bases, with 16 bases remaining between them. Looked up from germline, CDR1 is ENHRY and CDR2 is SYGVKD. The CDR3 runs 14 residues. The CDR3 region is CATSGGPATDTQYF. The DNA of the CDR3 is TGTGCCACGTCCGGTGGACCCGCCACAGATACGCAGTATTTT.

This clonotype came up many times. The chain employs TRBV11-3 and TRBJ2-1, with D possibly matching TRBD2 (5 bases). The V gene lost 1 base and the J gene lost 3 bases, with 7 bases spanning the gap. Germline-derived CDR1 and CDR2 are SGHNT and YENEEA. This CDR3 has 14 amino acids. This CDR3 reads CASSLAGNYNEQFF. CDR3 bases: TGTGCCAGCAGCTTAGCGGGAAACTACAATGAGCAGTTCTTC.

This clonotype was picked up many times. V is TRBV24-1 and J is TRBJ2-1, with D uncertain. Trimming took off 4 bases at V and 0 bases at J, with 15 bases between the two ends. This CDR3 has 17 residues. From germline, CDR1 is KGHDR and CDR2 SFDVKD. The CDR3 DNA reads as TGTGCCACCAGTGAATTTTCGGGCGAGAGCTCCTACAATGAGCAGTTCTTC. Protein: CATSEFSGESSYNEQFF.

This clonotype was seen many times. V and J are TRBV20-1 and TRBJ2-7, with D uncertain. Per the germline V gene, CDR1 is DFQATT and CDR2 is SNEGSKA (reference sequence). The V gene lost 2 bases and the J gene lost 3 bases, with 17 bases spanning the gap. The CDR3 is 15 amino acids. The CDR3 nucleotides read TGCAGTGCTAGAACCTCTGCCGCCGAGATCTACGAGCAGTACTTC. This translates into CSARTSAAEIYEQYF.

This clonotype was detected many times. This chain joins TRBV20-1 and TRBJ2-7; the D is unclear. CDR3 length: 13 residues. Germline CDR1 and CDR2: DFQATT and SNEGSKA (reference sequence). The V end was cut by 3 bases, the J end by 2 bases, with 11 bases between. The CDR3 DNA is TGCAGTGCTAGTCATTCCCGAACCTACGAGCAGTACTTC. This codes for CSASHSRTYEQYF.

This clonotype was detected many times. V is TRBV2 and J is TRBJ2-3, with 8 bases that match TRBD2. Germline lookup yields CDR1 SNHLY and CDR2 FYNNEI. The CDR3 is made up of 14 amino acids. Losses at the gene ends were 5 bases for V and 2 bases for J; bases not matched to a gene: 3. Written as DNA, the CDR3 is TGTGCCAGCAGTCTAGGACTAGCCACAGATACGCAGTATTTT. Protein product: CASSLGLATDTQYF.